The entry that follows covers one TCR beta chain sequence. Its specificity is not known. The record originates from a study of cytomegalovirus exposure and HLA in healthy donors. Whole-study results and caveats: Researchers reported from a later analysis that most CMV-associated TCR beta chains appeared HLA-restricted. Near-uniform donor sequencing depth was presumed by presence/absence analyses. A few CMV-associated chains were confirmed in vitro to be specific for CMV antigens.

Primers: 60 Vbeta forward and 13 Jbeta reverse. Here immunoSEQ multiplex PCR was the method, and the copy in TCRdb shows in-frame clones only, minus some. The sample consists of 120,000 to 150,000 clones, around 82% of them appearing once. The V and J ends lost 5 bases and 6 bases, in that order; junction bases with no gene match: 12. The CDR3 consists of 15 residues. Germline CDR1 and CDR2: PRHDT and FYEKMQ (reference sequence). The TCR sequence derives from a woman aged 40 to 50 in good health and CMV-seropositive. The sample consisted of PBMCs. The J gene is TRBJ2-7, the V gene TRBV13; 8 nucleotides align to TRBD2. CDR3 in DNA: TGTGCCAGCAGCACCTCCGCAGGACTAGCATCCGAGCAGTACTTC. Its translation is CASSTSAGLASEQYF.